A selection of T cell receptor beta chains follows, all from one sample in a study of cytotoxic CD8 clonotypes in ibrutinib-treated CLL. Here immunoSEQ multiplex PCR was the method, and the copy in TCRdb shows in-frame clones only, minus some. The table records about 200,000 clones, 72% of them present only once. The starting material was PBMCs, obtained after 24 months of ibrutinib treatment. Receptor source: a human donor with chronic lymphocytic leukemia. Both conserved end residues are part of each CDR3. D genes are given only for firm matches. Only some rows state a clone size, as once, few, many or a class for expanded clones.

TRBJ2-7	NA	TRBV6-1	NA	TGTGCCAGCAGTGAACCGACGGCTGGCTACGAGCAGTACTTC	CASSEPTAGYEQYF
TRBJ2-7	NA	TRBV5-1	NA	TGCGCCAGCAGCTTGGTAATCGGGAGCGAGCAGTACTTC	CASSLVIGSEQYF
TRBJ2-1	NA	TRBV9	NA	TGTGCCAGCAGCCCTCGTCGGACCTCCTACAATGAGCAGTTCTTC	CASSPRRTSYNEQFF
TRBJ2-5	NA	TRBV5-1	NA	TGCGCCAGCAGCTTTCTTGACAGTCAGGGGACCCAGTACTTC	CASSFLDSQGTQYF
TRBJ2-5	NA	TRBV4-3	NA	TGCGCCAGCAGCCAAGATCTATCAGCAGGTGTGGTTAGAAAAGAGACCCAGTACTTC	CASSQDLSAGVVRKETQYF
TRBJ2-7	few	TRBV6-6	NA	TGTGCCAGCAGTTACGACGGGTACGAGCAGTACTTC	CASSYDGYEQYF
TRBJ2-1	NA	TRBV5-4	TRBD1	TGTGCCAGCAGCCTGAAAGACAGGGGGCACAATGAGCAGTTCTTC	CASSLKDRGHNEQFF
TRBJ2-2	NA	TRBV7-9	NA	TGTGCCAGCAGCTTTCGGCGGAACACCGGGGAGCTGTTTTTT	CASSFRRNTGELFF
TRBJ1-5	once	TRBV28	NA	TGTGCCAGCAGTCCGCTGGGGTGGCAGACCCATCAGCCCCAGCATTTT	CASSPLGWQTHQPQHF
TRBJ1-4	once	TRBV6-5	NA	TGTGCCAGCAGTCCGCTGGGAAGGGCTAATGAAAAACTGTTTTTT	CASSPLGRANEKLFF
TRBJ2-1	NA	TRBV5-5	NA	TGTGCCAGCAGCTTAGATCTGATAGGTGAGCAGTTCTTC	CASSLDLIGEQFF
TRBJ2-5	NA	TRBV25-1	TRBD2	TGTGCCAGCAGTGATAGCGGGAGGGTGGAGACCCAGTACTTC	CASSDSGRVETQYF
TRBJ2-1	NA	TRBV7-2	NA	TGTGCCAGCAGCCAGCAGGTCTTAAATGAGCAGTTCTTC	CASSQQVLNEQFF
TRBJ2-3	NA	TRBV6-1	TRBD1	TGTGCCAGCAGTGAAACCGGACAGGGCACAGATACGCAGTATTTT	CASSETGQGTDTQYF
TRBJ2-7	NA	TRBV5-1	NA	TGCGCCAGCAGCCCTACCCCAGGGGCCGAGCAGTACTTC	CASSPTPGAEQYF
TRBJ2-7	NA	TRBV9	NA	TGTGCCAGCAGCGTGGGACTGATCGGCTACGAGCAGTACTTC	CASSVGLIGYEQYF
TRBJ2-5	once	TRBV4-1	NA	TGCGCCAGCAGCCAACGGCGGGAAGAGACCCAGTACTTC	CASSQRREETQYF
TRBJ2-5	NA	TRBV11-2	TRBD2	TGTGCCAGCAGCCCGGGGCGGGAGGGCCCAGAGACCCAGTACTTC	CASSPGREGPETQYF
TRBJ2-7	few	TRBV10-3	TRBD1	TGTGCCATCAGTGGAAACAGGGGGGATCACGAGCAGTACTTC	CAISGNRGDHEQYF
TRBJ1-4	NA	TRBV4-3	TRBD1	TGCGCCAGCAGCCGGACGACAGGGGGATTTGAAAAACTGTTTTTT	CASSRTTGGFEKLFF
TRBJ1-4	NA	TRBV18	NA	TGTGCCAGCTCACCACGCGGGGGCGGGGCTTCAAATGAAAAACTGTTTTTT	CASSPRGGGASNEKLFF
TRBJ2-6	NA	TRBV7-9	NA	TGTGCCAGCAGCCGAGTTACTGGGGCCAACGTCCTGACTTTC	CASSRVTGANVLTF
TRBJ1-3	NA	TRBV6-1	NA	TGTGCCAGCAGTGAAAGCGTATACTCTGGAAACACCATATATTTT	CASSESVYSGNTIYF
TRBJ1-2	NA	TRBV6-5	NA	TGTGCCAGCAGTTACTCGGCCAGGGTCTATGGCTACACCTTC	CASSYSARVYGYTF
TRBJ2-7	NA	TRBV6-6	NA	TGTGCCAGCAGTTACGAGACGGGAGAGGGGCTCGAGCAGTACTTC	CASSYETGEGLEQYF
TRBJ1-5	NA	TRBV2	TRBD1	TGTGCCAGCAGATTGACAGGGACAGCCCAGCATTTT	CASRLTGTAQHF
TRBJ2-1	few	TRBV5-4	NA	TGTGCCAGCAGCCGTTTATCCTCCTACAATGAGCAGTTCTTC	CASSRLSSYNEQFF
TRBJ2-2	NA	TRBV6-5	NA	TGTGCCAGCAGTCGACAGACGAACACCGGGGAGCTGTTTTTT	CASSRQTNTGELFF
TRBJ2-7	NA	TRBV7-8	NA	TGTGCCAGCAGCTTATGGCAGGAGTTGCACGAGCAGTACTTC	CASSLWQELHEQYF
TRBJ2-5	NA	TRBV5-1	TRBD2	TGCGCCAGCAGCTTGGATGGTAGCGGGATCGAGACCCAGTACTTC	CASSLDGSGIETQYF
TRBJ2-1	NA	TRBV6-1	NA	TGTGCCACCCCCGGACAGACGTCCTACAATGAGCAGTTCTTC	CATPGQTSYNEQFF
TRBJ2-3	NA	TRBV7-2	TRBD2	TGTGCCAGCAGACTAGCGGGAGGGAGCACAGATACGCAGTATTTT	CASRLAGGSTDTQYF
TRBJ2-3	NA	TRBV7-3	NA	TGTGCCAGCAGCTTAGGTCCGGGTACGCAGTATTTT	CASSLGPGTQYF
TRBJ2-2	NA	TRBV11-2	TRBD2	TGTGCCAGCAGCTTGGTAGCGGGAGGGCCGGGGGAGCTGTTTTTT	CASSLVAGGPGELFF
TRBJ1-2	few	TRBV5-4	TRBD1	TGTGCCAGCAGCCGACAGGGTTTAATCTATGGCTACACCTTC	CASSRQGLIYGYTF
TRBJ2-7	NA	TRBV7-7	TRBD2	TGTGCTAGCAGCTTACGGGAGGGCTCCTACGAGCAGTACTTC	CASSLREGSYEQYF
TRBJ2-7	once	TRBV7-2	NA	TGTGCCAGCAGCTTATTACGGTTCCACGAGCAGTACTTC	CASSLLRFHEQYF
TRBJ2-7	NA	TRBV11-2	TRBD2	TGTGCCAGCAGCCATGGCGGGGGAGGGTCCTACGAGCAGTACTTC	CASSHGGGGSYEQYF
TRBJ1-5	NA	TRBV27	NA	TGTGCCAGCAGTCCGGGCCAGTATGATCAGCCCCAGCATTTT	CASSPGQYDQPQHF
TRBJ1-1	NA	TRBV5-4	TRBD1	TGTGCCAGCAGCTCCCGGACAGGCATGAACACTGAAGCTTTCTTT	CASSSRTGMNTEAFF
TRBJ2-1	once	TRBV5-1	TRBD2	TGCGCCAGCAGCCCCCAGCGGGAGAATGAGCAGTTCTTC	CASSPQRENEQFF
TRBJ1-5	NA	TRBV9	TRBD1	TGTGCCAGCAGCGACACAGGGGGTCAGCCCCAGCATTTT	CASSDTGGQPQHF
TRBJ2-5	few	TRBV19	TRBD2	TGTGCCAGTACCGTGACTAGCGGGAGACAAGAGACCCAGTACTTC	CASTVTSGRQETQYF